The rows below give T cell receptor beta chains drawn from one sample of a study of T-cell reconstitution after alpha-beta-depleted transplantation in children. TCRdb reanalysed the PCR reads using MiXCR and keeps one entry per CDR3 protein. Of around 15,000 distinct CDR3 sequences listed, approximately 5.3% are singletons. Sample: PBMCs, taken before TCRalphabeta/CD19-depleted stem cell transplant. The receptors originated from a boy younger than 18 with acute lymphoblastic leukemia, due to receive a stem cell transplant. The CDR3 runs from the conserved cysteine through the conserved F or W. Each record gives: D gene, CDR3 length, J gene, V gene, clone size, CDR3 protein, CDR3 DNA. The D gene is left open where the match is weak. A clone size is listed for some rows: how often the clone was seen (once, few, many), or a class if it is expanded.

>TRBD1|14|TRBJ1-2|TRBV7-8|many
CASTSGQGIYGYTF
TGTGCCAGCACCAGCGGACAGGGAATCTATGGCTACACCTTC
>NA|18|TRBJ1-1|TRBV12-3/TRBV12-4|NA
CAISLDQSRTATNTEAFF
TGTGCCATCAGTTTAGACCAATCAAGGACAGCCACGAACACTGAAGCTTTCTTT
>NA|15|TRBJ1-6|TRBV27|many
CASSLVGQGNSPLHF
TGTGCCAGCAGTTTGGTCGGGCAGGGTAATTCACCCCTCCACTTT
>NA|15|TRBJ2-7|TRBV6-2/TRBV6-3|NA
CASSYRKNSDYEQYF
TGTGCCAGCAGTTATAGGAAGAACTCCGACTACGAGCAGTACTTC
>TRBD1|15|TRBJ1-5|TRBV7-2|many
CASSPGQGAYQPQHF
TGTGCCAGCAGCCCCGGACAGGGGGCGTATCAGCCCCAGCATTTT
>TRBD2|15|TRBJ2-1|TRBV4-3|many
CASSQVAGGYNEQFF
TGCGCCAGCAGCCAAGTCGCGGGGGGCTACAATGAGCAGTTCTTC
>TRBD2|15|TRBJ2-7|TRBV7-2|many
CASSLLGLTSPEQYF
TGTGCCAGCAGCCTTCTGGGACTAACCTCCCCCGAGCAGTACTTC
>TRBD2|18|TRBJ2-3|TRBV9|many
CASTPRGAGIAPTDTQYF
TGTGCCAGCACTCCGCGGGGGGCCGGTATCGCGCCCACAGATACGCAGTATTTT
>TRBD1|16|TRBJ2-5|TRBV7-9|many
CASSLGDRMYQETQYF
TGTGCCAGCAGCTTGGGGGACAGAATGTACCAAGAGACCCAGTACTTC
>NA|13|TRBJ1-5|TRBV5-1|many
CASSLGVDQPQHF
TGCGCCAGCAGCTTGGGGGTCGATCAGCCCCAGCATTTT
>NA|13|TRBJ2-7|TRBV18|many
CASSQDSGYEQYF
TGTGCCAGCTCACAGGATAGCGGCTACGAGCAGTACTTC
>NA|14|TRBJ1-6|TRBV2|many
CASRGQRLNSPLHF
TGTGCCAGCAGAGGACAGAGGTTGAATTCACCCCTCCACTTT
>NA|13|TRBJ1-2|TRBV29-1|many
CSVEYLQNYGYTF
TGCAGCGTTGAATATTTGCAGAACTATGGCTACACCTTC
>NA|14|TRBJ2-7|TRBV12-3/TRBV12-4|many
CASSLDLRLGEQYF
TGTGCCAGCAGTTTAGACTTGCGGCTTGGAGAGCAGTACTTC
>TRBD1|20|TRBJ2-7|TRBV20-1|NA
CSARSHTPGQPSISSYEQYF
TGCAGTGCTAGGAGCCATACTCCGGGACAGCCAAGTATTAGCTCCTACGAGCAGTACTTC
>TRBD2|16|TRBJ2-2|TRBV20-1|many
CSARDLSREGTGELFF
TGCAGTGCTAGAGATTTGTCCAGGGAGGGAACCGGGGAGCTGTTTTTT
>NA|14|TRBJ2-7|TRBV7-2|many
CASSLAGATYEQYF
TGTGCCAGCAGCCTCGCCGGGGCCACCTACGAGCAGTACTTC
>NA|14|TRBJ2-7|TRBV27|many
CASSPRRLTLEQYF
TGTGCCAGCAGTCCCCGGAGACTCACGTTGGAGCAGTACTTC
>TRBD1|15|TRBJ2-7|TRBV27|many
CASSSRGTAHYEQYF
TGTGCCAGCAGTTCAAGGGGGACAGCCCACTACGAGCAGTACTTC
>TRBD2|16|TRBJ2-7|TRBV20-1|few
CSARGGLAGDTYEQYF
TGCAGTGCTAGAGGCGGACTAGCGGGAGACACCTACGAGCAGTACTTC
>NA|13|TRBJ2-2|TRBV7-9|many
CASSATGFRELFF
TGTGCCAGCAGCGCCACAGGGTTTAGGGAACTGTTTTTT
>TRBD1|13|TRBJ2-7|TRBV29-1|many
CSVEGQGNFGQYF
TGCAGCGTTGAAGGACAGGGGAATTTTGGGCAGTACTTC
>NA|14|TRBJ1-1|TRBV19|many
CASSPGHGVTEAFF
TGTGCCAGTAGTCCCGGACATGGGGTCACTGAAGCTTTCTTT
>NA|14|TRBJ1-1|TRBV18|NA
CASSPRSGETEAFF
TGTGCCAGCTCACCACGGTCCGGGGAGACTGAAGCTTTCTTT
>NA|15|TRBJ2-2|TRBV12-3/TRBV12-4|medium-sized
CASSFRQGNTGELFF
TGTGCCAGCAGTTTTAGGCAGGGGAACACCGGGGAGCTGTTTTTT
>NA|15|TRBJ1-2|TRBV4-1|once
CASSQPDIWGSGYTF
TGCGCCAGCAGCCAACCTGACATTTGGGGGAGTGGCTACACCTTC
>TRBD1|16|TRBJ2-7|TRBV4-3|many
CASSQDFEGARGRQYF
TGCGCCAGCAGCCAAGACTTTGAGGGGGCACGGGGAAGGCAGTACTTC
>NA|14|TRBJ1-4|TRBV5-4|many
CASSIYREGEKLFF
TGTGCCAGCAGCATCTACAGGGAGGGCGAAAAACTGTTTTTT
>NA|15|TRBJ2-5|TRBV11-3|many
CASSLGGLYQETQYF
TGTGCCAGCAGCTTAGGGGGATTATACCAAGAGACCCAGTACTTC